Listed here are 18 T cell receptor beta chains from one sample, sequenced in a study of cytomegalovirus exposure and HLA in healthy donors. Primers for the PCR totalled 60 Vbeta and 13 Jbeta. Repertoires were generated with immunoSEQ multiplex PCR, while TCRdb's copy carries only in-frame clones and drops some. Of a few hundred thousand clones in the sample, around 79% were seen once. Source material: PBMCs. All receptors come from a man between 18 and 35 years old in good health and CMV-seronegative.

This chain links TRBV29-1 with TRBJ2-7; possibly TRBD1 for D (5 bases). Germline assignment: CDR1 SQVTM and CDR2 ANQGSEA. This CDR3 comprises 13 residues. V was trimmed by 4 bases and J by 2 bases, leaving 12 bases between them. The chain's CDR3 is CSVGAGYAYEQYF. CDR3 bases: TGCAGCGTTGGAGCAGGGTACGCCTACGAGCAGTACTTC.

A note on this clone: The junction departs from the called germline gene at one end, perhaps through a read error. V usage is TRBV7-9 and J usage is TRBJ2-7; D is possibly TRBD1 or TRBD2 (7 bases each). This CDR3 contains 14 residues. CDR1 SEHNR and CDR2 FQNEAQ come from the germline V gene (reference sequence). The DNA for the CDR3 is TGTTCCAGCAGGGGGGGGGACTTATACTACGAGCAGTACTTC. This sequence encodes CSSRGGDLYYEQYF.

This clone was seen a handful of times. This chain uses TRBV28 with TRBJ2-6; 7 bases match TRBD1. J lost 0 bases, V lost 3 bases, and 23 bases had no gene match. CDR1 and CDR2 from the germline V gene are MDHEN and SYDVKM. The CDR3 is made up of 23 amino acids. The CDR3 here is CASSFTFRLQTGTGSSGANVLTF. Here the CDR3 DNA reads TGTGCCAGCAGTTTTACGTTCAGGTTACAGACAGGGACGGGGAGCTCTGGGGCCAACGTCCTGACTTTC.

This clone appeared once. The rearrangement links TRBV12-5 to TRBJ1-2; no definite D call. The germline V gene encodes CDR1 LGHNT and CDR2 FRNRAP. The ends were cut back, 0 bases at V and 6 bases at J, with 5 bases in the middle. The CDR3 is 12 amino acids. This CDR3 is CASGLVLDGYTF. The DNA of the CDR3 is TGTGCTAGTGGTTTGGTTCTTGATGGCTACACCTTC.

Here the CDR3 DNA reads TGTGCCAGTAGCATTGGCAGGGTCTACGAGCAGTACTTC. Translation gives CASSIGRVYEQYF. The gene calls are TRBV19 and TRBJ2-7; D is perhaps TRBD1 (5 bases). The CDR3 spans 13 residues. CDR1 and CDR2 (germline): LNHDA, SQIVND (reference sequence). V was pared by 6 bases and J by 3 bases, with 12 bases between.

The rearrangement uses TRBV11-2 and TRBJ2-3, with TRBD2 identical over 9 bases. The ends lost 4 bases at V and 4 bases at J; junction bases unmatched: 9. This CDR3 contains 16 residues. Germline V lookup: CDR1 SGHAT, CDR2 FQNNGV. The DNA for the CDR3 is TGTGCCAGCAGCTCTACCGGGCTAGCGGGGTCAGATACGCAGTATTTT. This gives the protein CASSSTGLAGSDTQYF.

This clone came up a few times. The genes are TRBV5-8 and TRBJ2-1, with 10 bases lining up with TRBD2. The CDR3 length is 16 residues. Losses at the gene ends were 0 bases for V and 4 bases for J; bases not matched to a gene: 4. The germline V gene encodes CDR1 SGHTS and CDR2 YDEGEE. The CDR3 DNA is TGTGCCAGCAGCTTGGGGCTAGCGGGGGCGTACAATGAGCAGTTCTTC. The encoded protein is CASSLGLAGAYNEQFF. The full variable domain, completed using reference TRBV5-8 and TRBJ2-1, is EAGVTQSPTHLIKTRGQQATLRCSPISGHTSVYWYQQALGLGLQFLLWYDEGEERNRGNFPPRFSGRQFPNYSSELNVNALELEDSALYLCASSLGLAGAYNEQFFGPGTRLTVL.

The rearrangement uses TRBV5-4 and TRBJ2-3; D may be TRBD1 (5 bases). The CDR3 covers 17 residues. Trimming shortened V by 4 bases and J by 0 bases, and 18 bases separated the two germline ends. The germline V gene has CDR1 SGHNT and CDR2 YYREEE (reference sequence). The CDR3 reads CASSRAGRAGSTDTQYF. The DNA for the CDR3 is TGTGCCAGCAGCCGAGCTGGAAGGGCAGGGAGCACAGATACGCAGTATTTT.

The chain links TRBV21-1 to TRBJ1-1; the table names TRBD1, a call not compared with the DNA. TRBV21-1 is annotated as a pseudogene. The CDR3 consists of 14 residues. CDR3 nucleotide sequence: TGTGCCAGCAGCAAAAGGGGACAGGGGACTGAAGCTTTCTTT. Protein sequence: CASSKRGQGTEAFF.

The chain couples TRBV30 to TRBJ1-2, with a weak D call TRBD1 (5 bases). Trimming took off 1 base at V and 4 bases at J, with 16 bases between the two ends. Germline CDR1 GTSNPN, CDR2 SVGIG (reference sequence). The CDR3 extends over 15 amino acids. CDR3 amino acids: CAWSARQGFGYGYTF. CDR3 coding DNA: TGTGCCTGGAGTGCCCGGCAGGGATTCGGCTATGGCTACACCTTC.

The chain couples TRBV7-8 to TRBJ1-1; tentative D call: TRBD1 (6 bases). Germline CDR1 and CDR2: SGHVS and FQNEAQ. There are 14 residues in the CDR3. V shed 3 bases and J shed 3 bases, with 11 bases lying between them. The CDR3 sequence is CASSLDRMHTEAFF. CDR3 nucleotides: TGTGCCAGCAGCTTGGACAGAATGCACACTGAAGCTTTCTTT.

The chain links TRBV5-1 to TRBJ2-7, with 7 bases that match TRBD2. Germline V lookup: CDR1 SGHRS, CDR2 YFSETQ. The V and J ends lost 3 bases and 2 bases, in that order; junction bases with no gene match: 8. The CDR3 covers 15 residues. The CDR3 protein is CASSSGTGGPYEQYF. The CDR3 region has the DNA TGCGCCAGCAGCTCGGGGACGGGAGGTCCCTACGAGCAGTACTTC.

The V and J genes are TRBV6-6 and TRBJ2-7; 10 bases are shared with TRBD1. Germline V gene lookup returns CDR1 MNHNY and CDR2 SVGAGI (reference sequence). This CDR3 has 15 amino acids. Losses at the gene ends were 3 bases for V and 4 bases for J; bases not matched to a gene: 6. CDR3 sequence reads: CASSYKGQGPYEQYF. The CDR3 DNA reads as TGTGCCAGCAGTTATAAGGGACAGGGGCCGTACGAGCAGTACTTC.

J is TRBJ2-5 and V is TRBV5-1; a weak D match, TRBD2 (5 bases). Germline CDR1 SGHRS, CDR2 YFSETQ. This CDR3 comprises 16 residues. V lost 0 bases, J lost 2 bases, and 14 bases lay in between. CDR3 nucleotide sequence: TGCGCCAGCAGCTTGGAGGCCGGGATGATACAAGAGACCCAGTACTTC. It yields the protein CASSLEAGMIQETQYF.

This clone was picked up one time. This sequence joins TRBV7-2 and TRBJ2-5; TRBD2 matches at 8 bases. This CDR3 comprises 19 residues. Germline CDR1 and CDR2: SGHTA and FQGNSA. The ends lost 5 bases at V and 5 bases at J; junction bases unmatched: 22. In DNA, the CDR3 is TGTGCCAGCAGCGTAACGGGCCGGGGAGCGGGGGCACCCAGGGAGACCCAGTACTTC. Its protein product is CASSVTGRGAGAPRETQYF.

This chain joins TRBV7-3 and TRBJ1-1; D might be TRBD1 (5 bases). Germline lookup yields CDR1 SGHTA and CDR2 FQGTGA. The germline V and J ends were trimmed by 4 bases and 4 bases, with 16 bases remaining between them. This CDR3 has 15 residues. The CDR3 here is CASSSRDYWPTEAFF. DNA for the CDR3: TGTGCCAGCAGCTCTCGGGACTACTGGCCCACTGAAGCTTTCTTT.

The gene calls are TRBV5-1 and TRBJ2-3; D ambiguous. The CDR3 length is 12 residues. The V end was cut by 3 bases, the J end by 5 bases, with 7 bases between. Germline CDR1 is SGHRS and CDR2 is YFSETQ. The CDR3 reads CASSSSGDTQYF. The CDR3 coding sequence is TGCGCCAGCAGCTCGTCCGGAGATACGCAGTATTTT.

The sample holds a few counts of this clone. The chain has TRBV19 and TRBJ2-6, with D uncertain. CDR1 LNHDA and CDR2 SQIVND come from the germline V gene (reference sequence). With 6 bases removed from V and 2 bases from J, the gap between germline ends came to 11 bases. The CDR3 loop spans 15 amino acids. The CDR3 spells CASRKTPPGANVLTF. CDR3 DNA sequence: TGTGCCAGTAGGAAGACTCCCCCTGGGGCCAACGTCCTGACTTTC.